The 28 T cell receptor beta chains in this list originate from one sample, sequenced in a study of technical replicates of blood from a handful of donors. The assay was immunoSEQ multiplex PCR, and TCRdb's table has in-frame clones only and misses some. The sample holds around 81,000 clones, 81% seen once. Material for sequencing was PBMCs. The receptors here all came from a human donor in good health. Some clones in this sample may be carry-over from other donors' samples.

This clone turned up a few times. The V gene is TRBV6-5, the J gene TRBJ1-1; 8 bases match TRBD1. CDR3 length equals 15 residues. CDR1 and CDR2 from the germline V gene are MNHEY and SVGAGI. V lost 5 bases, J lost 5 bases, and 10 bases stayed unmatched. CDR3 protein: CASSRSAGGGTEAFF. The CDR3 bases are TGTGCCAGCAGTCGCTCGGCAGGGGGCGGGACTGAAGCTTTCTTT.

V gene TRBV19 combines with J gene TRBJ1-4, with 7 nucleotides matching TRBD1. The germline V gene encodes CDR1 LNHDA and CDR2 SQIVND (reference sequence). The junction had 5 bases not matched to a gene; V was cut back by 6 bases and J by 1 base. The CDR3 loop spans 15 amino acids. CDR3 sequence: CASSRQGGTNEKLFF. DNA of the CDR3: TGTGCCAGTAGCCGACAGGGCGGAACTAATGAAAAACTGTTTTTT. Looking up the rest from reference TRBV19 and TRBJ1-4 gives the full variable domain: DGGITQSPKYLFRKEGQNVTLSCEQNLNHDAMYWYRQDPGQGLRLIYYSQIVNDFQKGDIAEGYSVSREKKESFPLTVTSAQKNPTAFYLCASSRQGGTNEKLFFGSGTQLSVL.

This clone appeared a few times. The sample holds other DNA sequences that translate to the same CDR3. The rearrangement uses TRBV5-1 and TRBJ2-5; 10 bases match TRBD2. Germline CDR1 and CDR2: SGHRS and YFSETQ. J lost 4 bases, V lost 2 bases, and 5 bases had no gene match. This CDR3 is built from 15 residues. CDR3 coding DNA: TGCGCCAGCAGCTTTCCGACTAGCGGGCCAGAGACCCAGTACTTC. It specifies CASSFPTSGPETQYF.

The CDR3 bases are TGTGCCAGCAGCTTAGGAGGGACAGGGCTCCAAGAGACCCAGTACTTC. It is translated as CASSLGGTGLQETQYF. The chain combines TRBV11-2 with TRBJ2-5; TRBD1 agrees at 9 bases. The CDR3 runs to 16 residues. Per the germline V gene, CDR1 is SGHAT and CDR2 is FQNNGV. V lost 1 base and J lost 1; bases outside the gene matches: 4.

This chain uses TRBV28 with TRBJ1-1; D is unclear. The V gene's germline CDR1 is MDHEN and CDR2 SYDVKM. Trimming took off 4 bases at V and 4 bases at J, with 13 bases between the two ends. CDR3 length: 14 amino acids. The CDR3 nucleotides are TGTGCCAGCAGTTCCTTTAGCTGGGTCACTGAAGCTTTCTTT. Its protein product is CASSSFSWVTEAFF.

The rearrangement links TRBV25-1 to TRBJ2-7; 11 bases match TRBD1. From germline, CDR1 is MGHDK and CDR2 SYGVNS. J gave up 0 bases and V 3 bases, and 7 bases lay outside the gene matches. The CDR3 runs to 17 residues. This chain's CDR3 is CASSDPTGTGGSYEQYF. CDR3 in DNA: TGTGCCAGCAGTGACCCTACCGGGACAGGGGGCTCCTACGAGCAGTACTTC.

The chain employs TRBV4-3 and TRBJ2-1, with 15 positions matching TRBD2. There are 20 residues in the CDR3. V lost 0 bases, J lost 1 base, and 7 bases stayed unmatched. Germline V CDR1 and CDR2: LGHNA, YSLEER. CDR3 nucleotide sequence: TGCGCCAGCAGCCAAGATGTGGGACTAGCGGGAGGTCGGTCCTACAATGAGCAGTTCTTC. Residues: CASSQDVGLAGGRSYNEQFF.

This clone was found once. V usage is TRBV7-3 and J usage is TRBJ1-1, with TRBD1 matching 7 bases. The CDR3 length is 14 residues. The germline V gene encodes CDR1 SGHTA and CDR2 FQGTGA. V shed 3 bases and J 2 bases; nucleotides not matched to a gene: 3. The CDR3 reads CASSFGTDNTEAFF. The CDR3 DNA sequence: TGTGCCAGCAGCTTCGGGACAGATAACACTGAAGCTTTCTTT.

The chain uses TRBV20-1 and TRBJ1-1; D remains ambiguous. Germline V gives CDR1 DFQATT, CDR2 SNEGSKA (reference sequence). CDR3 length: 10 residues. Trimming took 3 bases from V and 7 from J, leaving 6 bases between them. In nucleotides, the CDR3 is TGCAGTGCTAGGAGGAGTGAAGCTTTCTTT. Translated: CSARRSEAFF.

V is TRBV4-1 and J is TRBJ2-1; a possible D gene is TRBD1 (5 bases). V lost 0 bases to trimming and J lost 3 bases, with 12 bases between them. CDR1 and CDR2 from the germline V gene are MGHRA and YSYEKL. CDR3 length: 16 amino acids. The CDR3 nucleotides read TGCGCCAGCAGCCAAGATCCTGGGGCCGACTACAATGAGCAGTTCTTC. Translated: CASSQDPGADYNEQFF.

The rearrangement joins TRBV9 to TRBJ2-3; D perhaps matches TRBD2 (6 bases). Looked up from germline, CDR1 is SGDLS and CDR2 is YYNGEE. The ends were cut back, 3 bases at V and 1 base at J, with 12 bases in the middle. This CDR3 is built from 15 residues. This chain's CDR3 is CASSAKLAGTDTQYF. The CDR3, as DNA: TGTGCCAGCAGCGCGAAACTAGCTGGCACAGATACGCAGTATTTT.

This chain links TRBV18 with TRBJ2-1; 9 nucleotides align to TRBD1. J gave up 8 bases and V 2 bases, and 7 bases lay outside the gene matches. CDR3 length: 15 residues. Germline V gene lookup returns CDR1 KGHSH and CDR2 LQKENI. CDR3: CASSPGTGQGDEQFF. In DNA, the CDR3 is TGTGCCAGCTCACCAGGGACAGGGCAAGGGGATGAGCAGTTCTTC.

J is TRBJ2-7 and V is TRBV7-9, with D perhaps matching TRBD1 (6 bases). The germline CDR1 and CDR2 sequences are SEHNR and FQNEAQ (reference sequence). The CDR3 is 14 residues long. Trimming removed 1 base from V and 5 bases from J, with 12 bases in between. The CDR3 DNA is TGTGCCAGCAGCTTAGTGGGGGCGCGGGACGAGCAGTACTTC. It yields the protein CASSLVGARDEQYF.

V usage is TRBV9 and J usage is TRBJ2-7; 7 positions agree with TRBD2. Germline V gene sequence: CDR1 SGDLS, CDR2 YYNGEE. The V gene end was trimmed by 4 bases and the J gene end by 4 bases; junction bases not matched to a gene: 5. The CDR3 loop spans 13 amino acids. CDR3 residues: CASSPPGRYEQYF. DNA of the CDR3: TGTGCCAGCAGCCCCCCCGGGAGGTACGAGCAGTACTTC.

This clone appeared a few times. The chain joins TRBV4-1 to TRBJ2-7; D is perhaps TRBD1 (6 bases). CDR1 and CDR2 from the germline V gene are MGHRA and YSYEKL. CDR3 length: 15 residues. V lost 3 bases to trimming and J lost 4 bases, with 16 bases between them. This chain's CDR3 is CASSHKVQGSYEQYF. CDR3 nucleotide sequence: TGCGCCAGCAGCCATAAGGTACAGGGATCGTACGAGCAGTACTTC.

The V call is TRBV18, the J call TRBJ2-1; 9 bases are a match to TRBD1. This CDR3 region has 17 residues. The V gene end was trimmed by 5 bases and the J gene end by 4 bases; junction bases not matched to a gene: 12. From germline, CDR1 is KGHSH and CDR2 LQKENI. The CDR3 protein is CASSSQPGTGMYNEQFF. CDR3 nucleotide sequence: TGTGCCAGCTCATCGCAACCCGGGACAGGGATGTACAATGAGCAGTTCTTC.

The chain links TRBV2 to TRBJ1-1; D might be TRBD1 (6 bases). This CDR3 region has 14 residues. The germline V gene encodes CDR1 SNHLY and CDR2 FYNNEI. Trimming left V 8 bases short and J 2 bases short, with 15 bases between. In DNA form, the CDR3 reads TGTGCCAGCGAACAGGGACGGCTTAACACTGAAGCTTTCTTT. This translates into CASEQGRLNTEAFF.

The chain has TRBV2 and TRBJ1-2, with unresolved D. Germline CDR1 reads SNHLY; CDR2 reads FYNNEI. V lost 6 bases and J 5 bases, leaving 7 bases between the germline ends. The CDR3 spans 11 residues. In DNA, the CDR3 is TGTGCCAGCAGCCGGGATTATGGCTACACCTTC. It encodes CASSRDYGYTF.

The chain employs TRBV19 and TRBJ2-7; 11 bases are shared with TRBD2. Trimming removed 6 bases from V and 3 bases from J; junction bases left unmatched: 10. CDR1 and CDR2 from the germline V gene are LNHDA and SQIVND (reference sequence). The CDR3 loop spans 16 amino acids. The chain's CDR3 is CASSVTSGSDIYEQYF. CDR3 DNA sequence: TGTGCCAGTAGCGTTACTAGCGGGAGCGACATCTACGAGCAGTACTTC.

This clone occurred many times. This chain connects TRBV4-3 to TRBJ2-2, with D perhaps matching TRBD1 (6 bases). From germline, CDR1 is LGHNA and CDR2 YSLEER. The V end lost 4 bases, the J end lost 6 bases, and 24 bases lay between the germline ends. The CDR3 consists of 18 residues. CDR3 in DNA: TGCGCCAGCAGCCTTTTAGGGGGATTATTTCGGGTCCCCGGGGAGCTGTTTTTT. This encodes CASSLLGGLFRVPGELFF.

The genes are TRBV5-1 and TRBJ2-7, with 9 bases lining up with TRBD2. The CDR3 is 14 residues long. Trimming at V came to 3 bases and at J to 2 bases, leaving 3 bases not matched to a gene. Germline assignment: CDR1 SGHRS and CDR2 YFSETQ. CDR3 DNA: TGCGCCAGCAGCTGGGGACTAGCCGCCTACGAGCAGTACTTC. Translating gives CASSWGLAAYEQYF.

The chain couples TRBV5-4 to TRBJ2-7; 9 bases map to TRBD1. The germline V gene has CDR1 SGHNT and CDR2 YYREEE (reference sequence). The CDR3 covers 14 residues. V gave up 0 bases and J gave up 2 bases; unmatched junction bases: 0. CDR3 coding DNA: TGTGCCAGCAGCTTGGGACAGGGGGCCTACGAGCAGTACTTC. Protein sequence: CASSLGQGAYEQYF.

The rearrangement uses TRBV5-1 and TRBJ2-2, with D possibly matching TRBD1 (6 bases). V was cut by 4 bases and J by 8 bases, with 9 bases left in between. The CDR3 totals 12 residues. The germline gives CDR1 SGHRS, CDR2 YFSETQ. CDR3 in DNA: TGCGCCAGCAGCGAAGACAGGGGGGAGCTGTTTTTT. Amino acids: CASSEDRGELFF.

The J gene is TRBJ1-1, the V gene TRBV10-3; 10 positions match TRBD1. CDR3 size: 15 residues. Germline CDR1 is ENHRY and CDR2 is SYGVKD. The ends lost 3 bases at V and 11 bases at J; junction bases unmatched: 12. The CDR3 is CAISESRGDRGLAFF. The CDR3, as DNA: TGTGCCATCAGTGAATCGCGGGGAGACAGGGGGCTGGCTTTCTTT.

The J gene is TRBJ2-7, the V gene TRBV7-2, with TRBD1 as a possible D gene (5 bases). Germline assignment: CDR1 SGHTA and CDR2 FQGNSA. The CDR3 is 13 residues long. Trimming pared 3 bases from V and 7 bases from J, leaving 13 bases between. CDR3 in DNA: TGTGCCAGCAGCTTCGCCGGGCCAGGGGAGCAGTACTTC. Translation gives CASSFAGPGEQYF.

The chain employs TRBV30 and TRBJ2-7; D perhaps matches TRBD1 (5 bases). Trimming shortened V by 2 bases and J by 4 bases, and 15 bases separated the two germline ends. This CDR3 comprises 14 residues. The germline gives CDR1 GTSNPN, CDR2 SVGIG (reference sequence). The CDR3 sequence is CAWSQGRLTYEQYF. The CDR3 coding sequence is TGTGCCTGGAGTCAGGGTAGACTGACGTACGAGCAGTACTTC.

The chain links TRBV9 to TRBJ1-2; tentatively, D is TRBD1 (6 bases). There are 14 residues in the CDR3. Germline loops: CDR1 SGDLS, CDR2 YYNGEE. Deletions cut 3 bases from V and 4 bases from J, with 13 bases between. The CDR3 DNA is TGTGCCAGCAGCGCTCTGGGGGACATCTATGGCTACACCTTC. It specifies CASSALGDIYGYTF.

This rearrangement joins TRBV9 to TRBJ1-2; TRBD1 is a possible D gene (5 bases). This CDR3 has 14 residues. Germline V gene sequence: CDR1 SGDLS, CDR2 YYNGEE. V was pared by 4 bases and J by 7 bases, with 17 bases between. In nucleotides, the CDR3 is TGTGCCAGCAGCCCCCGGGGAGGGGTCGGTGGCTACACCTTC. Translated, it gives CASSPRGGVGGYTF.